The 16 T cell receptor beta chains below all came from one sample that was sequenced in a study of lymphopenia after photon versus proton radiotherapy (dated by TCRdb to between 2017 and 2020). The method behind the library was the immunoSEQ multiplex PCR assay. TCRdb retrieved this table from immuneACCESS and kept in-frame rearrangements only. Not all clones are present; in checked studies, unresolved V genes account for under half, and no reason is known for the remainder. The sample table holds 55,000 to 75,000 clones, of which roughly 93% were seen once. The ten largest clones add up to around 2.6% of the sample. The specimen was peripheral blood, collected from a patient treated with photon-based radiotherapy. The source of these receptors is a woman in her 70s with pancreatic cancer.

The V gene is TRBV5-1, the J gene TRBJ1-1; 8 positions match TRBD1. Germline V CDR1 and CDR2: SGHRS, YFSETQ. This CDR3 has 15 amino acids. Germline trimming cut 0 bases from V and 5 bases from J; bases unmatched to any gene: 6. The CDR3, as DNA: TGCGCCAGCAGCTTGGATGTACAGGGGGTGACTGAAGCTTTCTTT. Its protein is CASSLDVQGVTEAFF.

This clone has at least ten counts. The chain links TRBV7-3 to TRBJ2-1; 11 positions agree with TRBD2. V was pared by 6 bases and J by 8 bases, with 6 bases of the junction left unmatched. This CDR3 spans 14 amino acids. Germline assignment: CDR1 SGHTA and CDR2 FQGTGA. The chain's CDR3 is CASSIAGGLDEQFF. DNA of the CDR3: TGTGCCAGCAGTATAGCGGGAGGGCTGGATGAGCAGTTCTTC.

The chain joins TRBV7-3 to TRBJ2-2; tentative D call: TRBD1 (6 bases). The CDR3 has 14 residues. Germline loops: CDR1 SGHTA, CDR2 FQGTGA. V was pared by 5 bases and J by 7 bases, with 14 bases between. CDR3 loop: CASSPSGAGGELFF. The CDR3 DNA is TGTGCCAGCAGCCCCTCAGGGGCCGGCGGGGAGCTGTTTTTT. Full variable domain (remainder filled in from reference TRBV7-3 and TRBJ2-2): GAGVSQTPSNKVTEKGKYVELRCDPISGHTALYWYRQSLGQGPEFLIYFQGTGAADDSGLPNDRFFAVRPEGSVSTLKIQRTERGDSAVYLCASSPSGAGGELFFGEGSRLTVL.

The chain couples TRBV6-6 to TRBJ2-1, with a weak D call TRBD2 (6 bases). There are 12 residues in the CDR3. Germline CDR1 is MNHNY and CDR2 is SVGAGI (reference sequence). Between the trimmed V and J ends, which lost 8 bases and 6 bases, there was a span of 11 bases. CDR3 region: CASGGRLNEQFF. The CDR3 nucleotides are TGTGCCAGCGGGGGGAGGCTCAATGAGCAGTTCTTC.

This clone was recorded once. The chain carries TRBV4-3 and TRBJ2-6, with D unclear. Germline V gene data show CDR1 as LGHNA and CDR2 as YSLEER. V lost 1 base and J 2 bases, leaving 18 bases between the germline ends. This CDR3 region has 19 residues. CDR3 amino acids: CASSQVGSRVSAGANVLTF. The CDR3 coding sequence is TGCGCCAGCAGCCAAGTGGGCAGTCGGGTTTCCGCTGGGGCCAACGTCCTGACTTTC.

The gene calls are TRBV7-9 and TRBJ2-5; 7 positions agree with TRBD1. There are 15 residues in the CDR3. In germline, CDR1 is SEHNR, CDR2 FQNEAQ (reference sequence). J lost 3 bases, V lost 5 bases, and 9 bases had no gene match. This chain's CDR3 is CASSQGQATKETQYF. The DNA for the CDR3 is TGTGCCAGCAGCCAAGGACAGGCCACCAAAGAGACCCAGTACTTC.

The chain employs TRBV18 and TRBJ2-7; tentatively, D is TRBD1 (7 bases). Germline V gene lookup returns CDR1 KGHSH and CDR2 LQKENI. This CDR3 is built from 14 residues. V shed 4 bases and J shed 3 bases, with 13 bases lying between them. This CDR3 reads CASSRGTEYYEQYF. DNA of the CDR3: TGTGCCAGCTCACGCGGGACAGAGTACTACGAGCAGTACTTC.

This chain connects TRBV23-1 to TRBJ2-7; D is unresolved. TRBV23-1 is recorded as an ORF, its role being uncertain. The CDR3 is 15 amino acids. V lost 6 bases and J 1 base, leaving 16 bases between the germline ends. CDR3 sequence reads: CASRTPMSSSYEQYF. Here the CDR3 DNA reads TGCGCCAGCAGGACCCCGATGTCGTCATCCTACGAGCAGTACTTC.

The chain carries TRBV13 and TRBJ2-1, with D possibly matching TRBD1 (6 bases). The V end lost 5 bases, the J end lost 5 bases, and 13 bases lay between the germline ends. CDR1 and CDR2 (germline): PRHDT, FYEKMQ (reference sequence). CDR3 size: 14 residues. The CDR3 nucleotides read TGTGCCAGCAGCGCCCCCGGGACACACAATGAGCAGTTCTTC. Its translation: CASSAPGTHNEQFF.

The chain employs TRBV6-1 and TRBJ2-1, with a tentative D call TRBD2 (5 bases). Germline lookup yields CDR1 MNHNS and CDR2 SASEGT. V lost 7 bases and J lost 5, with 12 bases in between. The CDR3 extends over 13 amino acids. The CDR3 reads CASTLKRNNEQFF. The CDR3, as DNA: TGTGCCAGCACCTTGAAGCGGAACAATGAGCAGTTCTTC.

The J gene is TRBJ2-7, the V gene TRBV5-6; D is unclear. The V end was cut by 7 bases, the J end by 0 bases, with 14 bases between. This CDR3 has 14 residues. Germline-derived CDR1 and CDR2 are SGHDT and YYEEEE. The CDR3 DNA is TGTGCCAGCGAGAGACGGGCCGGCTCCTACGAGCAGTACTTC. Translated, it gives CASERRAGSYEQYF. Looking up the rest from reference TRBV5-6 and TRBJ2-7 gives the full variable domain: DAGVTQSPTHLIKTRGQQVTLRCSPKSGHDTVSWYQQALGQGPQFIFQYYEEEERQRGNFPDRFSGHQFPNYSSELNVNALLLGDSALYLCASERRAGSYEQYFGPGTRLTVT.

The CDR3 DNA follows: TGTGCCAGCAGCCCAATGGGCAGGGGGAGCTCTGGGGCCAACGTCCTGACTTTC. It translates to CASSPMGRGSSGANVLTF. V is TRBV7-3 and J is TRBJ2-6, with 7 bases matching TRBD1. The CDR3 has 18 amino acids. Germline CDR1 is SGHTA and CDR2 is FQGTGA. Unmatched junction bases numbered 10, after V lost 5 bases and J lost 0 bases.

This sequence joins TRBV5-4 and TRBJ1-5; TRBD1 might be the D (5 bases). The V end lost 1 base, the J end lost 3 bases, and 11 bases lay between the germline ends. This CDR3 region has 15 residues. Germline CDR1 and CDR2: SGHNT and YYREEE (reference sequence). The CDR3 DNA sequence: TGTGCCAGCAGCTTGTCAGGGTTGGTCAATCAGCCCCAGCATTTT. Its translation: CASSLSGLVNQPQHF.

DNA for the CDR3: TGTGCCAGCAGCTTAACTTGGGTGGAGACATGCTACGAGCAGTACTTC. Amino acid sequence: CASSLTWVETCYEQYF. This chain connects TRBV7-3 to TRBJ2-7; D not certain. There are 16 residues in the CDR3. CDR1 is SGHTA, CDR2 FQGTGA, per germline. Trimming took off 0 bases at V and 3 bases at J, with 15 bases between the two ends.

The table lists this clone with a count of one. The chain carries TRBV18 and TRBJ1-3; D call uncertain. CDR1 and CDR2 from the germline V gene are KGHSH and LQKENI. Trimming pared 3 bases from V and 0 bases from J, leaving 15 bases between. The CDR3 is 17 residues long. As DNA, the CDR3 is TGTGCCAGCTCACCTCTCCCATCTGCAGACTCTGGAAACACCATATATTTT. Protein sequence: CASSPLPSADSGNTIYF.

This chain links TRBV5-1 with TRBJ1-1; D is possibly TRBD1 (5 bases). The CDR3 length is 14 residues. Between the trimmed V and J ends, which lost 3 bases and 3 bases, there was a span of 12 bases. From germline, CDR1 is SGHRS and CDR2 YFSETQ. The CDR3 DNA reads as TGCGCCAGCAGCTCCGGGGCGATACACACTGAAGCTTTCTTT. It codes for CASSSGAIHTEAFF. The variable domain in full, completed from reference TRBV5-1 and TRBJ1-1, reads KAGVTQTPRYLIKTRGQQVTLSCSPISGHRSVSWYQQTPGQGLQFLFEYFSETQRNKGNFPGRFSGRQFSNSRSEMNVSTLELGDSALYLCASSSGAIHTEAFFGQGTRLTVV.